The entry below describes one T cell receptor beta chain. TCRdb re-derived calls from the reads in MiXCR, one entry per CDR3 protein. Of a few hundred thousand distinct CDR3 sequences listed, more than 8% are singletons. The sample belongs to a study of T cell repertoires in cytomegalovirus infection. Turning to the study itself: It was the public TCR beta signatures that indicated both CMV infection and matching HLA type.

CDR3 length: 14 amino acids. With 5 bases removed from V and 2 bases from J, the gap between germline ends came to 11 bases. In germline, CDR1 is MGHRA, CDR2 YSYEKL. This chain joins TRBV4-1 and TRBJ2-3, with D unclear. This clonotype was sampled from a human donor in good health (CMV status not recorded). Some clones in this sample may be carry-over from other donors' samples. Source material: PBMCs. CDR3 amino acids: CASSVSILTDTQYF. The CDR3 DNA sequence: TGCGCCAGCAGCGTTAGCATCCTCACAGATACGCAGTATTTT.